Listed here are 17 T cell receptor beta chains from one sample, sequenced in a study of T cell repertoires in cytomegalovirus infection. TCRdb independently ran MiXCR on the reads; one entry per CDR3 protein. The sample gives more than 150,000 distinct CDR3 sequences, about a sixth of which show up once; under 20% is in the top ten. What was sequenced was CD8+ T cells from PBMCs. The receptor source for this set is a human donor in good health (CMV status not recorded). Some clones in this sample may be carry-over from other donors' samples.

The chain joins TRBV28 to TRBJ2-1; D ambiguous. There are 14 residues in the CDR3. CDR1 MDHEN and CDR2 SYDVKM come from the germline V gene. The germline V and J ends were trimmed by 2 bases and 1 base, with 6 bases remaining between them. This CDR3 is CASSLQTSYNEQFF. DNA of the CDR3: TGTGCCAGCAGTTTACAGACGTCCTACAATGAGCAGTTCTTC.

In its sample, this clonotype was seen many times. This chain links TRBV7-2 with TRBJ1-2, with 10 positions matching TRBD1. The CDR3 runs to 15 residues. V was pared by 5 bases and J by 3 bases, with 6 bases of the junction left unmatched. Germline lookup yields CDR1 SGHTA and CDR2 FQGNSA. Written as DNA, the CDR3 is TGTGCCAGCAGCCTCGGGACAGGGGCCGACTATGGCTACACCTTC. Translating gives CASSLGTGADYGYTF.

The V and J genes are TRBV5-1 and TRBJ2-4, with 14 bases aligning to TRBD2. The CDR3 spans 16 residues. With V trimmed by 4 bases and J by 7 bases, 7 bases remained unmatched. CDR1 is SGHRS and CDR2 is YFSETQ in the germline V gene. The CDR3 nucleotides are TGCGCCAGCAGCCCCAGACTAGCGGGAGGGGGGAACATTCAGTACTTC. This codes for CASSPRLAGGGNIQYF. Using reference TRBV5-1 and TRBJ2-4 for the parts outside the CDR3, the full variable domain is KAGVTQTPRYLIKTRGQQVTLSCSPISGHRSVSWYQQTPGQGLQFLFEYFSETQRNKGNFPGRFSGRQFSNSRSEMNVSTLELGDSALYLCASSPRLAGGGNIQYFGAGTRLSVL.

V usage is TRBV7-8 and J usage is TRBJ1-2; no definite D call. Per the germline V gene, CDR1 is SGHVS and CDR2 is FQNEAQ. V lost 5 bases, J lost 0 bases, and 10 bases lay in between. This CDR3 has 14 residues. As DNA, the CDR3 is TGTGCCAGCAGCCTGGACGGTGCTAACTATGGCTACACCTTC. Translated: CASSLDGANYGYTF. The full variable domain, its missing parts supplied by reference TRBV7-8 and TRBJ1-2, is GAGVSQSPRYKVAKRGQDVALRCDPISGHVSLFWYQQALGQGPEFLTYFQNEAQLDKSGLPSDRFFAERPEGSVSTLKIQRTQQEDSAVYLCASSLDGANYGYTFGSGTRLTVV.

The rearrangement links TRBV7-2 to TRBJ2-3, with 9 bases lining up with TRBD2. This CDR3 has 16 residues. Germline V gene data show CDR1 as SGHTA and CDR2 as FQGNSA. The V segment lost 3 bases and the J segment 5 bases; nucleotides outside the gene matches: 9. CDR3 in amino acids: CASSFPPGGRGDTQYF. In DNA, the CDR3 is TGTGCCAGCAGCTTTCCCCCTGGCGGGAGGGGAGATACGCAGTATTTT.

The CDR3 sequence is CSARGHDLSYEQYF. The CDR3 region has the DNA TGCAGTGCTAGGGGACACGACCTTTCCTACGAGCAGTACTTC. The chain employs TRBV20-1 and TRBJ2-7; tentatively, D is TRBD1 (6 bases). The germline CDR1 and CDR2 sequences are DFQATT and SNEGSKA (reference sequence). The CDR3 totals 14 residues. V was trimmed by 3 bases and J by 1 base, leaving 13 bases between them.

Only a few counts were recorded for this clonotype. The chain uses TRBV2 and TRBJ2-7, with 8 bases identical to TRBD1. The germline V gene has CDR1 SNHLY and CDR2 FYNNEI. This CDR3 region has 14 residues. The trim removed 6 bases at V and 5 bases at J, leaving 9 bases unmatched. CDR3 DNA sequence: TGTGCCAGCAGCCTTGGACAGGGTGTTGACGAGCAGTACTTC. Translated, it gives CASSLGQGVDEQYF.

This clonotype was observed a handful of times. The CDR3 DNA sequence: TGTGCCAGCAGTTACCCCCTTGGGCTAGCGGCCTCCTACGAGCAGTACTTC. This translates into CASSYPLGLAASYEQYF. The V gene is TRBV6-2 or TRBV6-3, the J gene TRBJ2-7; 7 bases are shared with TRBD2. Germline CDR1 reads MNHEY; CDR2 reads SVGEGT. With 2 bases clipped from V and 0 bases from J, the junction kept 10 bases outside the gene matches. The CDR3 is 17 residues long.

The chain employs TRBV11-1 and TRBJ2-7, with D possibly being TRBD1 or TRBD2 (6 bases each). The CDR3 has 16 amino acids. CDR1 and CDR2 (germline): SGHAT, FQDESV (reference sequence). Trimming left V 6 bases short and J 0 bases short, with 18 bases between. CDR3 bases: TGTGCCAGCAGTCATAATCGGGGGCTCTCCTCCTACGAGCAGTACTTC. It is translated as CASSHNRGLSSYEQYF.

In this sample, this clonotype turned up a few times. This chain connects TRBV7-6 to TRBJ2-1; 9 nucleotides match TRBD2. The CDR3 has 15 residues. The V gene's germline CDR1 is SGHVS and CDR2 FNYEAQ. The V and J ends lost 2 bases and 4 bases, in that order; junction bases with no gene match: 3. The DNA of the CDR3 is TGTGCCAGCAGCTTATCTAGCGGGGATTACAATGAGCAGTTCTTC. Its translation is CASSLSSGDYNEQFF.

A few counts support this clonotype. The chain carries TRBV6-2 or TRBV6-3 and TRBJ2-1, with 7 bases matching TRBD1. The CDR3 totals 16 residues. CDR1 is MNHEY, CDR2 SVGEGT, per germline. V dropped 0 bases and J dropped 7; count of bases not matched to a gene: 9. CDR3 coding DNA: TGTGCCAGCAGTTACTCGAAGGGACAGAAATGGAATGAGCAGTTCTTC. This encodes CASSYSKGQKWNEQFF.

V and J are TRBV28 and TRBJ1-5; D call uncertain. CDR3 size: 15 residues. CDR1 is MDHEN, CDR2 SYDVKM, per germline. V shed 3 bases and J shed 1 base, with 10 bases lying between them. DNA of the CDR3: TGTGCCAGCAGTTTTAATATGGGCAGCAATCAGCCCCAGCATTTT. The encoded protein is CASSFNMGSNQPQHF.

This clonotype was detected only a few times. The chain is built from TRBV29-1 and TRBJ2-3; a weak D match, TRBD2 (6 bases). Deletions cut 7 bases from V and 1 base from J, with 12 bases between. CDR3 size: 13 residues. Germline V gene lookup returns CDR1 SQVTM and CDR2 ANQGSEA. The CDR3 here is CSALASGTDTQYF. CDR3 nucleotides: TGCAGCGCCTTGGCTAGCGGCACAGATACGCAGTATTTT.

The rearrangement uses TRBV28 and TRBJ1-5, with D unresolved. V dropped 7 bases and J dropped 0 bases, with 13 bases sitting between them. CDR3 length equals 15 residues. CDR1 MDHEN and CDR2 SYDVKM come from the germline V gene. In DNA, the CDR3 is TGTGCCAGCATCCATCGGGGATATAGCAATCAGCCCCAGCATTTT. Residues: CASIHRGYSNQPQHF.

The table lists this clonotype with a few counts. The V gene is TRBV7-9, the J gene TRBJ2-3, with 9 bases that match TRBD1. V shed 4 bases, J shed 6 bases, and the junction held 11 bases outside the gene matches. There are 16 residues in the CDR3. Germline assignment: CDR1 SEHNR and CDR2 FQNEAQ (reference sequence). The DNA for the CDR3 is TGTGCCAGCAGCTCGGTTTTGGACAGGGGTTCCGATACGCAGTATTTT. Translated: CASSSVLDRGSDTQYF.

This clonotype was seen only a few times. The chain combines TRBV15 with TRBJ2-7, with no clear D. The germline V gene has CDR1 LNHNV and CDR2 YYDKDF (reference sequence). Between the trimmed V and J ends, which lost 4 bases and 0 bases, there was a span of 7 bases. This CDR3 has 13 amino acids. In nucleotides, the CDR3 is TGTGCCACCAGCACACCAACCTCCTACGAGCAGTACTTC. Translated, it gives CATSTPTSYEQYF. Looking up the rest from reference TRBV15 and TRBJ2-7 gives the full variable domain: DAMVIQNPRYQVTQFGKPVTLSCSQTLNHNVMYWYQQKSSQAPKLLFHYYDKDFNNEADTPDNFQSRRPNTSFCFLDIRSPGLGDTAMYLCATSTPTSYEQYFGPGTRLTVT.

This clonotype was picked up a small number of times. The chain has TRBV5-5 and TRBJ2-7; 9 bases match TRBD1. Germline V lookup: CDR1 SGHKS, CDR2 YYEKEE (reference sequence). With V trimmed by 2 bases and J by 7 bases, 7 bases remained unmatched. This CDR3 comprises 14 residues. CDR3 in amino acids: CASSLQGAFGEQYF. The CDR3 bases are TGTGCCAGCAGCTTACAGGGGGCCTTTGGGGAGCAGTACTTC.